This T cell receptor (beta chain) originates from a study of blood T cell repertoires in COVID-19 (dated by TCRdb to 2018 to 2021). Describing the broader study: Samples covering the acute and convalescent phases of COVID-19 were provided by collaborators in the United States, Italy and Spain. The material from the prospective study consisted of cDNA or gDNA derived from T cells, B-cell-depleted T cells, or PBMCs. The dataset comprised deeply sampled blood TCRbeta repertoires from subjects exposed to, actively infected with, or recovered from COVID-19. The repertoires were made available in a free public database intended to serve as a resource for research on the immune response to SARS-CoV-2. Samples came from the ongoing ImmuneRACE study (first 160 participants) plus 1,254 subjects from 6 global collaborators. Sample metadata almost always included a de-identified subject ID, COVID-19 status, age in years and sex. Where available, HLA class I and class II types were taken from metadata supplied by the sample provider and were not determined by assay-based typing. General study outcomes and caveats: The quantity of clinical and demographic metadata differed by source and by participant and was supplied without curation.

Whole blood was collected in K2EDTA tubes by collaborating institutions according to the institutions' own protocols. For TCRbeta analysis, collaborator samples were shipped as frozen whole blood, as isolated PBMCs, or as DNA extracted from either sample type. The trim is 5 bases for V and 6 bases for J, with a gap of 6 bases between the germline ends. The CDR3 runs 11 residues from the cysteine to the phenylalanine. Just CDR3 DNA is preserved here, 33 bases in frame from base 1. Worth noting for this clone: Which antigen it targets is not known. There are no base qualities to consult, and no much larger clone falls within one base.

TCRbeta CDR3 regions were amplified from genomic DNA using the immunoSEQ Assay, a bias-controlled multiplex PCR. The paper's data handling went like this. The number of nucleated cells in each sample was estimated from the amplification of reference gene primers within the assay. Sequence reads were collapsed and filtered to measure the absolute abundance of every unique TCRbeta CDR3 rearrangement. For each sample, productive Simpson clonality was calculated by taking the square root of Simpson's diversity index across productive rearrangements. Entries here come from immuneACCESS through TCRdb and include only in-frame sequences with V and J called. Some clones fail to appear in such tables; in the studies checked, an unresolved V gene covers under half of the shortfall, and the cause of the remainder is unknown. From that table come the V and J calls and clone size; the DNA was used to work out D and trimming. The sample table records about 160,000 clones; roughly four fifths of these occur just once. 12% to 15% of the sample goes to the ten largest clones.

The chain links TRBV12-3 or TRBV12-4 with TRBJ2-3; tentative D gene TRBD1, with 5 bases matching. This receptor was taken from a human donor with acute or convalescent COVID-19. The donor label of this sample is uncertain. The sequencing input was peripheral blood. The DNA sequence reads TGTGCCAGCAGTCCAGGGGATACGCAGTATTTT. The resulting protein is CASSPGDTQYF.